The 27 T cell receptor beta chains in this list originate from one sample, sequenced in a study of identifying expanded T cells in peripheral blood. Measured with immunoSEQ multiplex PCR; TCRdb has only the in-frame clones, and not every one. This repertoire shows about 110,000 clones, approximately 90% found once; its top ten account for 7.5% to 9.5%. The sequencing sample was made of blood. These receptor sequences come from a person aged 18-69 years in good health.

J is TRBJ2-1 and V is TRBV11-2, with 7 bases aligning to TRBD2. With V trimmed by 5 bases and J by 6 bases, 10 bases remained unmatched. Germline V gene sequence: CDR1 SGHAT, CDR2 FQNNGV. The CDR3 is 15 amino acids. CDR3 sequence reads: CASSLLAGGGNEQFF. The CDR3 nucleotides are TGTGCCAGCAGCCTATTAGCGGGTGGGGGCAATGAGCAGTTCTTC.

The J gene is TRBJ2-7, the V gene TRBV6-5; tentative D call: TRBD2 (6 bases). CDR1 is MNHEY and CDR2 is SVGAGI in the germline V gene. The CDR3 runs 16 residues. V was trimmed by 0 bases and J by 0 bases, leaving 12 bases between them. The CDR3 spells CASSYSMVGGSYEQYF. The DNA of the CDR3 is TGTGCCAGCAGTTACTCGATGGTGGGGGGCTCCTACGAGCAGTACTTC.

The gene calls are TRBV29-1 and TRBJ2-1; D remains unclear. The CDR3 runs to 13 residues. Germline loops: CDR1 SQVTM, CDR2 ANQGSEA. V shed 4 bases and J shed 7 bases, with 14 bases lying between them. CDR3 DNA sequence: TGCAGCGTTGGCCTCCGGGCACTAAATGAGCAGTTCTTC. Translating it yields CSVGLRALNEQFF.

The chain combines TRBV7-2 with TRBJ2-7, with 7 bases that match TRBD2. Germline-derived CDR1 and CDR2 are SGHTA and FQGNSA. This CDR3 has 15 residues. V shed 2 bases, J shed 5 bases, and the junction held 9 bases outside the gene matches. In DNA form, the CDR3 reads TGTGCCAGCAGCTTATTGGCGGGAGCCCCCCACGAGCAGTACTTC. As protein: CASSLLAGAPHEQYF.

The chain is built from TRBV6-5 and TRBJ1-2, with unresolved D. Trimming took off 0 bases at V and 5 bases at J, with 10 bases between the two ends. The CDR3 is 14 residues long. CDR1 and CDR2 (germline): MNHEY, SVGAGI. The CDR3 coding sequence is TGTGCCAGCAGTTACTCGATCGACCTTTATGGCTACACCTTC. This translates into CASSYSIDLYGYTF.

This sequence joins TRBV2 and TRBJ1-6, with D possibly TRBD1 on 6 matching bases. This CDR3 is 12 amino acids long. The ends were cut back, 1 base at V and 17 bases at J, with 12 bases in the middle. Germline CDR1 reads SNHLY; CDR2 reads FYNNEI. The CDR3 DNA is TGTGCCAGCAGTGAAGACAGGGCGATTTTCCACTTT. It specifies CASSEDRAIFHF.

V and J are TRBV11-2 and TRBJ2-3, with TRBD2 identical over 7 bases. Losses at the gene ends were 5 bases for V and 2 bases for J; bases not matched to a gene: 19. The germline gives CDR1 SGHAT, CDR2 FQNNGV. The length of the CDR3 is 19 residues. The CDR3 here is CASSLNAKLAHGTTDTQYF. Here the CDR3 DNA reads TGTGCCAGCAGCCTAAACGCGAAACTAGCGCACGGAACCACAGATACGCAGTATTTT.

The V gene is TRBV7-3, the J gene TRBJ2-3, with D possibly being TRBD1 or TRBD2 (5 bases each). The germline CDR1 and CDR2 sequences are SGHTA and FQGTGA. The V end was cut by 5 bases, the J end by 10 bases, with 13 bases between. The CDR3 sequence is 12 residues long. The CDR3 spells CASSQDWGAQYF. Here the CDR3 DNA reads TGTGCCAGCAGCCAGGACTGGGGCGCGCAGTATTTT.

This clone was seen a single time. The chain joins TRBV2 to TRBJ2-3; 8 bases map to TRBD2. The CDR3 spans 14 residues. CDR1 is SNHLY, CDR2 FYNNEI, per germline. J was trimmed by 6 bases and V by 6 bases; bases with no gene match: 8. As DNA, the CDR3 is TGTGCCAGCAGCGACAGCGGGGGCGGGGATACGCAGTATTTT. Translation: CASSDSGGGDTQYF.

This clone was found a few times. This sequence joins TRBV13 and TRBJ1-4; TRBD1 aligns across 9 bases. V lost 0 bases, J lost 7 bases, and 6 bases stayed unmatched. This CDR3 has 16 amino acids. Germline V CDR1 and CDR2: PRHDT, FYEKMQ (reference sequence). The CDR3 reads CASSLGRTGGGEKLFF. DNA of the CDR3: TGTGCCAGCAGCTTAGGCCGCACAGGGGGCGGTGAAAAACTGTTTTTT.

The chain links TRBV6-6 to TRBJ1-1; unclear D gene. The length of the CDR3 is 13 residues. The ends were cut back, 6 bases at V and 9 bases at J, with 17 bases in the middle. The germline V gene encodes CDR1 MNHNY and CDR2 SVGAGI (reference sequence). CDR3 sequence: CASRPPSSAQAFF. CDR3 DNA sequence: TGTGCCAGCAGACCGCCGTCGAGTGCGCAAGCTTTCTTT.

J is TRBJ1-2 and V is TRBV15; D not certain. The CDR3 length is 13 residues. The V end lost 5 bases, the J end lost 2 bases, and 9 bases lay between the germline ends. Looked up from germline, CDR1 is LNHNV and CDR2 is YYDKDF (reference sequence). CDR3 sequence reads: CATSPQYNYGYTF. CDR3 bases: TGTGCCACCAGCCCCCAGTACAACTATGGCTACACCTTC. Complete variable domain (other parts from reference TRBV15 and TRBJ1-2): DAMVIQNPRYQVTQFGKPVTLSCSQTLNHNVMYWYQQKSSQAPKLLFHYYDKDFNNEADTPDNFQSRRPNTSFCFLDIRSPGLGDTAMYLCATSPQYNYGYTFGSGTRLTVV.

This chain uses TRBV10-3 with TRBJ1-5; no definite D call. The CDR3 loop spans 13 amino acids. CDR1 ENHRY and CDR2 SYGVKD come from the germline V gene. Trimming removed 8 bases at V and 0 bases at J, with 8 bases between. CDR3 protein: CAIRGYSNQPQHF. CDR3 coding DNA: TGTGCCATCCGCGGTTATAGCAATCAGCCCCAGCATTTT.

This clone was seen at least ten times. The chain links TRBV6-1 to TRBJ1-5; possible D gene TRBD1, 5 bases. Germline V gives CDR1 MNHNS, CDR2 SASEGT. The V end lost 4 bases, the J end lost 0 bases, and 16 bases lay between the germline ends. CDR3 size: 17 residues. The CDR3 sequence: CASSVRRGAISNQPQHF. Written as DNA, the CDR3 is TGTGCCAGCAGTGTTAGGAGAGGGGCGATTAGCAATCAGCCCCAGCATTTT.

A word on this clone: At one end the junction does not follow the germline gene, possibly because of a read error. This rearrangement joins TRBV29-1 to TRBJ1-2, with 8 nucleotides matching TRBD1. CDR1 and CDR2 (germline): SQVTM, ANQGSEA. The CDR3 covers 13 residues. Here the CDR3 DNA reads TGCAGCGGTGAAACAGGGGGGGGCTATGGCTACACCTTC. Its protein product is CSGETGGGYGYTF.

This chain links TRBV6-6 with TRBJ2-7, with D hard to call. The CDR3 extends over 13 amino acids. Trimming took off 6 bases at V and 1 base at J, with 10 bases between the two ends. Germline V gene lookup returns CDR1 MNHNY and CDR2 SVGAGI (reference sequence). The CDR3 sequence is CASSPFASYEQYF. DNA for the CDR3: TGTGCCAGCAGCCCCTTTGCGTCCTACGAGCAGTACTTC.

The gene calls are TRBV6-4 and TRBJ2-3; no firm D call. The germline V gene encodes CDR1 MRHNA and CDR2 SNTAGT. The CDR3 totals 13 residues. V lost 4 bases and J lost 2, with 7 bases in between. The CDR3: CASSVGLTDTQYF. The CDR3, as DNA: TGTGCCAGCAGTGTCGGTCTCACAGATACGCAGTATTTT.

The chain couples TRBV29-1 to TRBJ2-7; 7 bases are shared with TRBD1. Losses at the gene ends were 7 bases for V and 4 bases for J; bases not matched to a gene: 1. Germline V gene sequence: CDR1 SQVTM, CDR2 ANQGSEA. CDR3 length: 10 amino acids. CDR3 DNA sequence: TGCAGCGCACAGGGGTACGAGCAGTACTTC. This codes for CSAQGYEQYF.

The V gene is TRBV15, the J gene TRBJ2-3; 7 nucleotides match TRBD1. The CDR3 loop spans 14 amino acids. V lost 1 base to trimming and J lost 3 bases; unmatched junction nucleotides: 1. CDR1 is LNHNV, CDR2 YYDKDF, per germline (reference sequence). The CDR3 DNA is TGTGCCACCAGCAGAGGACAGGGTACAGATACGCAGTATTTT. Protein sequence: CATSRGQGTDTQYF.

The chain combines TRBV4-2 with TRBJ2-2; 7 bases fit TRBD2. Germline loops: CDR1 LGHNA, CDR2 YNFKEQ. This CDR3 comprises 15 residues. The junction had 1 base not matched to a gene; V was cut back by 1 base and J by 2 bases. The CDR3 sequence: CASSQAGGNTGELFF. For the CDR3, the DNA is TGTGCCAGCAGCCAAGCGGGGGGTAACACCGGGGAGCTGTTTTTT.

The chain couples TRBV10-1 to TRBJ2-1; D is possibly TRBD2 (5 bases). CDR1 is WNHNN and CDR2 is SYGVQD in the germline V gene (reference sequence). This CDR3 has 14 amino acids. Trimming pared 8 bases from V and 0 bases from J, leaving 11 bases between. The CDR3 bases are TGCGCCAGCCTACTAGATCACTCCTACAATGAGCAGTTCTTC. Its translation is CASLLDHSYNEQFF.

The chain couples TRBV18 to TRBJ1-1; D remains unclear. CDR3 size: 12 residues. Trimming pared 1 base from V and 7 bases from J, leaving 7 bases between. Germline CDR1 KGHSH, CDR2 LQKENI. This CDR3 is CASSPQWGEAFF. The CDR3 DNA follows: TGTGCCAGCTCACCACAATGGGGTGAAGCTTTCTTT.

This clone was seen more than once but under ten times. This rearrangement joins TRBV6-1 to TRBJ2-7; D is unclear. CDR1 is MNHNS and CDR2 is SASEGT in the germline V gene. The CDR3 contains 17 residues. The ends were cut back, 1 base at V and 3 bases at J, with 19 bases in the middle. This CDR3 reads CASSEEVGFSLLYEQYF. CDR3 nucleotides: TGTGCCAGCAGTGAAGAGGTTGGGTTCTCACTTCTCTACGAGCAGTACTTC.

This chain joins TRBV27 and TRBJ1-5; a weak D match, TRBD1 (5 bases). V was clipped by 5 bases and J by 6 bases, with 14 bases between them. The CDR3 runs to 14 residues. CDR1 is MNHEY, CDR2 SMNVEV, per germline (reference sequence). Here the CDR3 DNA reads TGTGCCAGCAGTCCCTCGACAGCCCCTCAGCCCCAGCATTTT. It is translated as CASSPSTAPQPQHF.

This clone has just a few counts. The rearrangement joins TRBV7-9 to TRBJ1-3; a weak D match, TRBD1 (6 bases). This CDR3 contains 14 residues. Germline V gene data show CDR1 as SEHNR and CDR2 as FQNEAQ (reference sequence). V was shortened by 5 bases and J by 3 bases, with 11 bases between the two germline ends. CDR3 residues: CASSHTGNGNTIYF. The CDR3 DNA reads TGTGCCAGCAGCCACACAGGGAATGGAAACACCATATATTTT.

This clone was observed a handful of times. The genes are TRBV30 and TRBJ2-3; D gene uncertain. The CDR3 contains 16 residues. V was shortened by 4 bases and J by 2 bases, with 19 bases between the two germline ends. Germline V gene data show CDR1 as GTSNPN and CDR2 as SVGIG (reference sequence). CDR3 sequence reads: CAWKGGTKFNTDTQYF. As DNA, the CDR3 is TGTGCCTGGAAAGGCGGTACGAAATTTAACACAGATACGCAGTATTTT.

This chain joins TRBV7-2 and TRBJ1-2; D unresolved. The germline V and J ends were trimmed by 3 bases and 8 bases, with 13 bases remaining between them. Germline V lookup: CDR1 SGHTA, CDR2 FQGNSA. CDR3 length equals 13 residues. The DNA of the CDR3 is TGTGCCAGCAGCTTTGATTCCTCCTCAGGCTACACCTTC. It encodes CASSFDSSSGYTF.